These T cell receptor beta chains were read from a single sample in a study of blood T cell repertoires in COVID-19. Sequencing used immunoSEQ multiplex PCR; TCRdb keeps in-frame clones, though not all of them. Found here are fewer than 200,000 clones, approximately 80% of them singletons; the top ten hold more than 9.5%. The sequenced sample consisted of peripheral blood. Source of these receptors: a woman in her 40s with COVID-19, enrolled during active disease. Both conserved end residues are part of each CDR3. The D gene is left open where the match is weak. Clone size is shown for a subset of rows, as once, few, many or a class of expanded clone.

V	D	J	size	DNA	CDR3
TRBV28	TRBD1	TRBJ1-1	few	TGTGCCAGCAGTCAATCACCTTGGGGGACAGGGGACCAAGCTTTCTTT	CASSQSPWGTGDQAFF
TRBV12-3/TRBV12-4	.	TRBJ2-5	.	TGTGCCAGCAGTTTAAGGCGGGGAGAGACCCAGTACTTC	CASSLRRGETQYF
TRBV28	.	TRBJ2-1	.	TGTGCCAGCAGTCCGACATCCGGGAGTGGCAACAATGAGCAGTTCTTC	CASSPTSGSGNNEQFF
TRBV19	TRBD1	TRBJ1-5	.	TGTGCCAGTAGTATGACAGGGAGCAATCAGCCCCAGCATTTT	CASSMTGSNQPQHF
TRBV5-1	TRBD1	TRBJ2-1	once	TGCGCCAGCAGCTGGGACAGGGTCGGTGAGCAGTTCTTC	CASSWDRVGEQFF
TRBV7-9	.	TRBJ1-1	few	TGTGCCAGCAGCTTAGTCGGGGGGCAATGGGCAGGGATGAACACTGAAGCTTTCTTT	CASSLVGGQWAGMNTEAFF
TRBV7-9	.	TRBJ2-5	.	TGTGCCAGCAGCTTAAATATGGGCCCGTCTGAGACCCAGTACTTC	CASSLNMGPSETQYF
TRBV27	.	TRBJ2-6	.	TGTGCCAGCAGTTTGTCACTGTCTGGGGCCAACGTCCTGACTTTC	CASSLSLSGANVLTF
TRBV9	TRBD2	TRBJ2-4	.	TGTGCCAGCAGCAGGGGAGGAACGGGAGGACCGCTGGACATTCAGTACTTC	CASSRGGTGGPLDIQYF
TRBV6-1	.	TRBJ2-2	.	TGTGCCAGCAGTGAATACAGGGCGAACACCGGGGAGCTGTTTTTT	CASSEYRANTGELFF
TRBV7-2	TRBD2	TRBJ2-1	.	TGTGCCAGCAGCTTAAAAAGGGCTAGCGGGAGGTACAACAATGAGCAGTTCTTC	CASSLKRASGRYNNEQFF
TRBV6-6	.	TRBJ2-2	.	TGTGCCAGCAGAACTAGGACAGTGAACACCGGGGAGCTGTTTTTT	CASRTRTVNTGELFF
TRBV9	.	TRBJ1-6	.	TGTGCCAGCAGTTACTCCTATAATTCACCCCTCCACTTT	CASSYSYNSPLHF
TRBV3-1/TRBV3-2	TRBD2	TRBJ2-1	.	TGTGCCAGCAGCCTACGACTAGCTCTCAACAATGAGCAGTTCTTC	CASSLRLALNNEQFF
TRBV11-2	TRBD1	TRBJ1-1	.	TGTGCCAGCAGCCCCCGGGACAGGGGGAGGCCTGAAGCTTTCTTT	CASSPRDRGRPEAFF
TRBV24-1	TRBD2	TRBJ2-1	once	TGTGCCACCAGTGATCCTAGCGGTGGCAATGAGCAGTTCTTC	CATSDPSGGNEQFF
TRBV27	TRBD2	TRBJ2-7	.	TGTGCCAGCAGCCCGGGACTAGAGTACGAGCAGTACTTC	CASSPGLEYEQYF
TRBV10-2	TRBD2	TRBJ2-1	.	TGCGCCAGCAGTGAAGGGACTAGCGGGAGTAGTAATGAGCAGTTCTTC	CASSEGTSGSSNEQFF
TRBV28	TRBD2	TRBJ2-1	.	TGTGCCAGCACGACGGGAGGATACAATGAGCAGTTCTTC	CASTTGGYNEQFF
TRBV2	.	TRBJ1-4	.	TGTGCCAGTTTTTTACAGGGCGAAGGTCTAACTAATGAAAAACTGTTTTTT	CASFLQGEGLTNEKLFF
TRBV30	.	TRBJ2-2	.	TGTGCCTGGAGTGTATTGCGGGTAACCGGGGAGCTGTTTTTT	CAWSVLRVTGELFF
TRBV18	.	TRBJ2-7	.	TGTGCCAGCTCACGGAGCAGGGAAGTCTACGAGCAGTACTTC	CASSRSREVYEQYF
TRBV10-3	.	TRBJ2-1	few	TGTGCCATCAGTGCTAGCGCCTACAATGAGCAGTTCTTC	CAISASAYNEQFF
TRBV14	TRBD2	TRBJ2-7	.	TGTGCCAGCAGCTACAGTGCAGGGGTCCGACTAGCGGAGGTCGGCGAGCAGTACTTC	CASSYSAGVRLAEVGEQYF
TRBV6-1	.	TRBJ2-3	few	TGTGCCAGCAGGGAAGGGGGGGGTGGAGATACGCAGTATTTT	CASREGGGGDTQYF
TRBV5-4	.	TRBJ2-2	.	TGTGCCAGCAGCCCAGTTACCGGGGAGCTGTTTTTT	CASSPVTGELFF
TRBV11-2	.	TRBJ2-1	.	TGTGCCAGCAGCTTAGAACCGGGTTACAATGAGCAGTTCTTC	CASSLEPGYNEQFF
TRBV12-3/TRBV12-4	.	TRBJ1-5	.	TGTGCCAGCAGTAACCAGCCGCGGGAGCCCCAGCATTTT	CASSNQPREPQHF
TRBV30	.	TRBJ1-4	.	TGTGCCTCCTGGGGAGCAACTAATGAAAAACTGTTTTTT	CASWGATNEKLFF
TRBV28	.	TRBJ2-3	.	TGTGCCAGCGAATCTGCGTCAGATACGCAGTATTTT	CASESASDTQYF
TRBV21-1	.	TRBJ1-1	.	TGTGCCAGCAGCGGTCGGGACAAGTGGACTGAAGCTTTCTTT	CASSGRDKWTEAFF
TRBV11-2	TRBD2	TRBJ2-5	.	TGTGCCAGCAGCGCAGCGGGACAAGAGACCCAGTACTTC	CASSAAGQETQYF
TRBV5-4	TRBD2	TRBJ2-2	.	TGTGCCAGCAGCCGACCTAACCGCGGGGGGGCAACCGGGGAGCTGTTTTTT	CASSRPNRGGATGELFF
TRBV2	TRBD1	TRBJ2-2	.	TGTGCCAGCAGTGAAGCGCGAACAGGGGTACGGGAGCTGTTTTTT	CASSEARTGVRELFF
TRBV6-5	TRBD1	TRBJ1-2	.	TGTGCCAGCATTCCGGGACAGGGCCGATATGGCTACACCTTC	CASIPGQGRYGYTF
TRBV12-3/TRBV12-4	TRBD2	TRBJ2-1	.	TGTGCCACTGGGCGGACTAGACTTCATGAGCAGTTCTTC	CATGRTRLHEQFF